Shown below are 25 T cell receptor beta chains from a single sample sequenced in a study of control samples from healthy donors and cancer patients. Libraries were prepared by immunoSEQ multiplex PCR; TCRdb keeps only in-frame clonotypes and omits some of them. The sample yields approximately 27,000 clones, 65% to 90% seen once. The sequencing sample was made of PBMCs. These receptors were collected from a woman in her fifties or sixties with head and neck cancer.

The chain uses TRBV5-4 and TRBJ2-5, with 8 nucleotides matching TRBD2. The germline V gene has CDR1 SGHNT and CDR2 YYREEE (reference sequence). CDR3 length equals 15 residues. Losses at the gene ends were 4 bases for V and 3 bases for J; bases not matched to a gene: 8. The CDR3 region has the DNA TGTGCCAGCAGCGTTACGGGACTAGGGGAAGAGACCCAGTACTTC. Protein sequence: CASSVTGLGEETQYF. The complete variable domain, with remaining parts taken from reference TRBV5-4 and TRBJ2-5, reads ETGVTQSPTHLIKTRGQQVTLRCSSQSGHNTVSWYQQALGQGPQFIFQYYREEENGRGNFPPRFSGLQFPNYSSELNVNALELDDSALYLCASSVTGLGEETQYFGPGTRLLVL.

The chain links TRBV6-5 to TRBJ1-1, with D hard to call. This CDR3 has 11 residues. From germline, CDR1 is MNHEY and CDR2 SVGAGI. Deletions cut 7 bases from V and 3 bases from J, with 6 bases between. The CDR3 DNA reads as TGTGCCAGCACTATATACACTGAAGCTTTCTTT. Its protein is CASTIYTEAFF.

This clone was seen a few times. This rearrangement joins TRBV30 to TRBJ1-1, with D possibly matching TRBD1 (5 bases). CDR1 is GTSNPN, CDR2 SVGIG, per germline (reference sequence). The CDR3 spans 13 residues. Trimming took 2 bases from V and 1 from J, leaving 8 bases between them. CDR3 loop: CAWSKQENTEAFF. The CDR3 DNA reads TGTGCCTGGAGTAAACAGGAGAACACTGAAGCTTTCTTT. Supplemented by reference TRBV30 and TRBJ1-1, the full variable domain reads SQTIHQWPATLVQPVGSPLSLECTVEGTSNPNLYWYRQAAGRGLQLLFYSVGIGQISSEVPQNLSASRPQDRQFILSSKKLLLSDSGFYLCAWSKQENTEAFFGQGTRLTVV.

The V call is TRBV6-5, the J call TRBJ2-1; D is unclear. The CDR3 runs to 11 residues. CDR1 and CDR2 from the germline V gene are MNHEY and SVGAGI. Trimming removed 7 bases from V and 8 bases from J, with 9 bases in between. The CDR3, as DNA: TGTGCCAGCACGGGTTTCTATGAGCAGTTCTTC. It encodes CASTGFYEQFF.

This clone showed up just once. The V and J genes are TRBV6-5 and TRBJ1-5; 8 bases are shared with TRBD1. Germline-derived CDR1 and CDR2 are MNHEY and SVGAGI. V lost 5 bases and J lost 5; bases outside the gene matches: 8. The CDR3 consists of 15 residues. The CDR3 DNA reads as TGTGCCAGCAGTACCGACAGGGGATTCGATCAGCCCCAGCATTTT. Translation gives CASSTDRGFDQPQHF.

This clone was picked up a small number of times. The CDR3: CASSDGLVGNEQFF. CDR3 DNA sequence: TGTGCCAGTAGTGATGGACTAGTCGGCAATGAGCAGTTCTTC. The chain uses TRBV19 and TRBJ2-1, with 7 positions matching TRBD2. The germline V gene has CDR1 LNHDA and CDR2 SQIVND (reference sequence). The junction had 7 bases not matched to a gene; V was cut back by 5 bases and J by 6 bases. The CDR3 contains 14 residues.

This clone was seen just once. CDR3 DNA: TGTGCCAGCAGCTTCGTGGCCATGATAGAGTCAGAGCAGTACTTC. It codes for CASSFVAMIESEQYF. The chain joins TRBV7-2 to TRBJ2-7, with D unclear. Trimming shortened V by 3 bases and J by 7 bases, and 19 bases separated the two germline ends. The CDR3 is 15 amino acids. The germline gives CDR1 SGHTA, CDR2 FQGNSA.

This rearrangement joins TRBV7-9 to TRBJ1-1, with D uncertain. Germline CDR1 and CDR2: SEHNR and FQNEAQ (reference sequence). The CDR3 has 13 amino acids. V was trimmed by 10 bases and J by 1 base, leaving 13 bases between them. CDR3: CATLHAGNTEAFF. In DNA form, the CDR3 reads TGTGCCACCCTGCATGCCGGGAACACTGAAGCTTTCTTT. The variable domain in full, completed from reference TRBV7-9 and TRBJ1-1, reads DTGVSQNPRHKITKRGQNVTFRCDPISEHNRLYWYRQTLGQGPEFLTYFQNEAQLEKSRLLSDRFSAERPKGSFSTLEIQRTEQGDSAMYLCATLHAGNTEAFFGQGTRLTVV.

V usage is TRBV6-5 and J usage is TRBJ1-5; weak D call: TRBD1 (6 bases). There are 15 residues in the CDR3. Per germline, CDR1 MNHEY and CDR2 SVGAGI. V was shortened by 1 base and J by 2 bases, with 9 bases between the two germline ends. The CDR3: CASSYLRGGNQPQHF. In DNA, the CDR3 is TGTGCCAGCAGTTACTTGAGGGGGGGCAATCAGCCCCAGCATTTT.

J is TRBJ1-5 and V is TRBV6-6, with D possibly being TRBD1 (5 bases). CDR1 is MNHNY and CDR2 is SVGAGI in the germline V gene (reference sequence). V was clipped by 5 bases and J by 0 bases, with 11 bases between them. The CDR3 is 15 amino acids. The chain's CDR3 is CASSKGTDSNQPQHF. For the CDR3, the DNA is TGTGCCAGCAGTAAAGGGACGGATAGCAATCAGCCCCAGCATTTT.

On this clone itself: One junction end does not reproduce the germline sequence, and a read error may be involved. The chain is built from TRBV6-1 and TRBJ1-2, with TRBD1 identical over 7 bases. CDR1 is MNHNS, CDR2 SASEGT, per germline. The CDR3 runs to 12 residues. The CDR3 loop reads CASSDRVGGYTF. CDR3 DNA: TGTGCTAGCAGTGACAGGGTAGGAGGCTACACCTTC.

The chain joins TRBV11-2 to TRBJ1-1; the D gene is possibly TRBD1 (5 bases). V was cut by 8 bases and J by 0 bases, with 13 bases left in between. CDR1 is SGHAT and CDR2 is FQNNGV in the germline V gene. The CDR3 has 14 residues. The CDR3 coding sequence is TGTGCCAGCGACTCAATGGGGGTGAACACTGAAGCTTTCTTT. It codes for CASDSMGVNTEAFF.

The rearrangement uses TRBV3-1 (or the pseudogene TRBV3-2) and TRBJ1-5, with D unclear. V dropped 1 base and J dropped 5 bases, with 9 bases sitting between them. The germline CDR1 and CDR2 sequences are LGHDT and YNNKEL (reference sequence). The CDR3 consists of 14 residues. The CDR3 here is CASSQAGFHQPQHF. The CDR3 DNA reads as TGTGCCAGCAGCCAAGCAGGTTTTCATCAGCCCCAGCATTTT.

V and J are TRBV30 and TRBJ2-3; no definite D call. The CDR3 has 11 residues. Between the trimmed V and J ends, which lost 1 base and 4 bases, there was a span of 3 bases. CDR1 and CDR2 from the germline V gene are GTSNPN and SVGIG (reference sequence). The CDR3 nucleotides are TGTGCCTGGAGTGATGCAGATACGCAGTATTTT. Protein sequence: CAWSDADTQYF.

The chain employs TRBV18 and TRBJ1-4; the match to TRBD1 covers 7 bases. CDR1 and CDR2 from the germline V gene are KGHSH and LQKENI. The CDR3 loop spans 13 amino acids. Trimming cost V 8 bases and J 3 bases; bases outside gene matches: 3. CDR3 coding DNA: TGTGCCAGCACTCAGGGGGCTAATGAAAAACTGTTTTTT. Encoded protein: CASTQGANEKLFF.

CDR3 in amino acids: CASSPITERDTGELFF. CDR3 DNA: TGTGCCAGCAGTCCAATAACCGAAAGGGACACCGGGGAGCTGTTTTTT. The rearrangement joins TRBV5-6 to TRBJ2-2; D is unclear. CDR3 length: 16 amino acids. Trimming left V 5 bases short and J 3 bases short, with 17 bases between. Germline V CDR1 and CDR2: SGHDT, YYEEEE.

J is TRBJ1-2 and V is TRBV2, with D uncertain. The V end was cut by 6 bases, the J end by 5 bases, with 10 bases between. CDR1 SNHLY and CDR2 FYNNEI come from the germline V gene. The CDR3 length is 12 residues. DNA for the CDR3: TGTGCCAGCAGGGAGGGAATTTATGGCTACACCTTC. Translating gives CASREGIYGYTF. Together with reference TRBV2 and TRBJ1-2, the CDR3 gives the full variable domain: EPEVTQTPSHQVTQMGQEVILRCVPISNHLYFYWYRQILGQKVEFLVSFYNNEISEKSEIFDDQFSVERPDGSNFTLKIRSTKLEDSAMYFCASREGIYGYTFGSGTRLTVV.

The V call is TRBV5-4, the J call TRBJ2-7; 9 bases line up with TRBD2. Germline lookup yields CDR1 SGHNT and CDR2 YYREEE (reference sequence). CDR3 length equals 15 residues. The V segment lost 0 bases and the J segment 3 bases; nucleotides outside the gene matches: 4. DNA of the CDR3: TGTGCCAGCAGCTTGGAACCTAGCGGGAACTACGAGCAGTACTTC. Amino acid sequence: CASSLEPSGNYEQYF.

The chain combines TRBV7-9 with TRBJ1-4, with D possibly matching TRBD1 (5 bases). Deletions cut 5 bases from V and 6 bases from J, with 16 bases between. CDR3 size: 15 residues. The germline V gene encodes CDR1 SEHNR and CDR2 FQNEAQ (reference sequence). CDR3: CASSTAGLADEKLFF. CDR3 nucleotide sequence: TGTGCCAGCAGCACCGCGGGGCTGGCTGATGAAAAACTGTTTTTT. Full variable domain (rest looked up from reference TRBV7-9 and TRBJ1-4): DTGVSQNPRHKITKRGQNVTFRCDPISEHNRLYWYRQTLGQGPEFLTYFQNEAQLEKSRLLSDRFSAERPKGSFSTLEIQRTEQGDSAMYLCASSTAGLADEKLFFGSGTQLSVL.

This clone appeared a single time. This sequence joins TRBV5-4 and TRBJ2-5; tentatively, D is TRBD2 (6 bases). Trimming cost V 4 bases and J 2 bases, with 6 bases left between them. The CDR3 has 12 residues. Germline lookup yields CDR1 SGHNT and CDR2 YYREEE (reference sequence). As DNA, the CDR3 is TGTGCCAGCAGCCTAGCGCAAGAGACCCAGTACTTC. This gives the protein CASSLAQETQYF.

The chain recombines TRBV13 with TRBJ2-7; TRBD2 aligns across 12 bases. CDR1 and CDR2 from the germline V gene are PRHDT and FYEKMQ (reference sequence). V lost 2 bases to trimming and J lost 7 bases; unmatched junction nucleotides: 6. The CDR3 is made up of 15 amino acids. The CDR3, as DNA: TGTGCCAGCAGCTTACTAGCGGGAGGGCCGGGGGAGCAGTACTTC. This encodes CASSLLAGGPGEQYF.

In DNA form, the CDR3 reads TGTGCCAGCAGCCTAAGCGGGAGACGTTCCAATGAGCAGTTCTTC. As protein: CASSLSGRRSNEQFF. This rearrangement joins TRBV5-4 to TRBJ2-1, with TRBD2 matching 8 bases. Unmatched junction bases numbered 9, after V lost 4 bases and J lost 6 bases. The CDR3 is 15 residues long. In germline, CDR1 is SGHNT, CDR2 YYREEE (reference sequence).

This chain uses TRBV5-6 with TRBJ2-7, with D maybe TRBD2 (6 bases). Looked up from germline, CDR1 is SGHDT and CDR2 is YYEEEE. V lost 0 bases and J 3 bases, leaving 10 bases between the germline ends. The CDR3 loop spans 14 amino acids. DNA of the CDR3: TGTGCCAGCAGCTTGGGATGGGGGGTCTACGAGCAGTACTTC. It specifies CASSLGWGVYEQYF.

The V and J genes are TRBV6-6 and TRBJ2-5; TRBD1 might be the D (6 bases). The ends were cut back, 6 bases at V and 1 base at J, with 9 bases in the middle. Germline CDR1 is MNHNY and CDR2 is SVGAGI (reference sequence). This CDR3 region has 13 residues. CDR3 in DNA: TGTGCCAGCAGCTCACAGGGCCAAGAGACCCAGTACTTC. This translates into CASSSQGQETQYF.

The chain employs TRBV2 and TRBJ1-2; D gene uncertain. This CDR3 has 15 residues. Germline V gives CDR1 SNHLY, CDR2 FYNNEI. The V and J ends lost 1 base and 4 bases respectively, with 13 bases between them. CDR3 DNA sequence: TGTGCCAGCAGTGAAGATTACGGGTCCGGCTATGGCTACACCTTC. The encoded protein is CASSEDYGSGYGYTF.